The 9 T cell receptor beta chains given below trace back to one sample, sequenced in a study of identical twins. TCRdb recomputed calls from the 5' RACE reads with MiXCR, one row per CDR3 protein. There are hundreds of thousands of distinct CDR3 sequences in the sample; 11% to 15% occur only once, and approximately 8.8% lies in the top ten. The sample was memory (CD45RO+) T cells sorted from blood. The receptors shown here come from a woman aged 18-30 years in good health.

This clonotype was observed a few times. The chain uses TRBV7-9 and TRBJ2-7; no reliable D call. Between the trimmed V and J ends, which lost 4 bases and 0 bases, there was a span of 7 bases. Germline V gene data show CDR1 as SEHNR and CDR2 as FQNEAQ (reference sequence). The CDR3 loop spans 13 amino acids. The CDR3: CASSSPGSYEQYF. CDR3 sequence (DNA): TGTGCCAGCAGCTCGCCCGGCTCCTACGAGCAGTACTTC. Together with reference TRBV7-9 and TRBJ2-7, the CDR3 gives the full variable domain: DTGVSQNPRHKITKRGQNVTFRCDPISEHNRLYWYRQTLGQGPEFLTYFQNEAQLEKSRLLSDRFSAERPKGSFSTLEIQRTEQGDSAMYLCASSSPGSYEQYFGPGTRLTVT.

In its sample, this clonotype was seen many times. This rearrangement joins TRBV20-1 to TRBJ2-1, with a weak D call TRBD2 (6 bases). The CDR3 extends over 14 amino acids. V lost 5 bases and J lost 7, with 18 bases in between. Germline assignment: CDR1 DFQATT and CDR2 SNEGSKA (reference sequence). CDR3 DNA: TGCAGTGCTGGAGGCGGGACTGGGATTAATGAGCAGTTCTTC. Its protein is CSAGGGTGINEQFF.

The rearrangement joins TRBV7-2 to TRBJ2-1; unclear D gene. Germline V gene lookup returns CDR1 SGHTA and CDR2 FQGNSA. This CDR3 comprises 13 residues. Deletions cut 5 bases from V and 6 bases from J, with 11 bases between. The CDR3 sequence is CASSPPTRNEQFF. CDR3 bases: TGTGCCAGCAGCCCCCCGACCCGCAATGAGCAGTTCTTC.

In this sample, this clonotype turned up many times. The chain combines TRBV7-9 with TRBJ2-1, with D perhaps matching TRBD2 (6 bases). Trimming pared 5 bases from V and 0 bases from J, leaving 11 bases between. Germline V gene data show CDR1 as SEHNR and CDR2 as FQNEAQ (reference sequence). CDR3 length: 15 residues. CDR3 nucleotide sequence: TGTGCCAGCAGCCTGACTAGGGGCTCCTACAATGAGCAGTTCTTC. It specifies CASSLTRGSYNEQFF.

This clonotype was seen repeatedly, ten times or more. The chain has TRBV7-2 and TRBJ2-5, with no clear D. CDR3 length: 14 residues. V gave up 1 base and J gave up 2 bases, with 8 bases separating them. Germline CDR1 SGHTA, CDR2 FQGNSA. DNA of the CDR3: TGTGCCAGCAGCTTAGTGCCGTGGCAAGAGACCCAGTACTTC. This sequence encodes CASSLVPWQETQYF. Full variable domain (rest looked up from reference TRBV7-2 and TRBJ2-5): GAGVSQSPSNKVTEKGKDVELRCDPISGHTALYWYRQSLGQGLEFLIYFQGNSAPDKSGLPSDRFSAERTGGSVSTLTIQRTQQEDSAVYLCASSLVPWQETQYFGPGTRLLVL.

J is TRBJ2-7 and V is TRBV2; 9 bases fit TRBD1. The germline V gene encodes CDR1 SNHLY and CDR2 FYNNEI. The V segment lost 4 bases and the J segment 7 bases; nucleotides outside the gene matches: 5. The CDR3 runs 13 residues. The CDR3 loop is CASSAGTGIEQYF. In nucleotides, the CDR3 is TGTGCCAGCAGTGCAGGGACAGGGATAGAGCAGTACTTC.

This clonotype came up many times. J is TRBJ2-7 and V is TRBV7-9; D is unresolved. The CDR3 runs to 16 residues. Germline lookup yields CDR1 SEHNR and CDR2 FQNEAQ (reference sequence). V lost 2 bases to trimming and J lost 0 bases, with 14 bases between them. The CDR3: CASSLPPGRSSYEQYF. The CDR3 DNA reads TGTGCCAGCAGCTTACCGCCAGGCCGGAGCTCCTACGAGCAGTACTTC. The full variable domain, completed using reference TRBV7-9 and TRBJ2-7, is DTGVSQNPRHKITKRGQNVTFRCDPISEHNRLYWYRQTLGQGPEFLTYFQNEAQLEKSRLLSDRFSAERPKGSFSTLEIQRTEQGDSAMYLCASSLPPGRSSYEQYFGPGTRLTVT.

This clonotype has just a few counts. The rearrangement links TRBV9 to TRBJ2-7; no clear D. Germline values: CDR1 SGDLS, CDR2 YYNGEE. V lost 0 bases, J lost 6 bases, and 10 bases lay in between. The CDR3 extends over 13 amino acids. CDR3 residues: CASSVGVTGEQYF. The CDR3 DNA is TGTGCCAGCAGCGTAGGTGTTACCGGCGAGCAGTACTTC.

The chain combines TRBV7-8 with TRBJ2-7; possible D gene TRBD2, 6 bases. Trimming stripped 1 base from V and 2 bases from J, with 12 bases between. The CDR3 runs 15 residues. The germline V gene encodes CDR1 SGHVS and CDR2 FQNEAQ. The CDR3 DNA sequence: TGTGCCAGCAGCTTAGGTCGGGGGAACGCCTACGAGCAGTACTTC. Its translation is CASSLGRGNAYEQYF. Full variable domain (outside the CDR3, taken from reference TRBV7-8 and TRBJ2-7): GAGVSQSPRYKVAKRGQDVALRCDPISGHVSLFWYQQALGQGPEFLTYFQNEAQLDKSGLPSDRFFAERPEGSVSTLKIQRTQQEDSAVYLCASSLGRGNAYEQYFGPGTRLTVT.